The 25 T cell receptor beta chains listed next were all sequenced from one sample in a study of T cell responses to AZD1222 COVID-19 vaccine. The protocol was immunoSEQ multiplex PCR, while the TCRdb copy is restricted to in-frame clones and leaves out a portion. The sample records around 81,000 clones, under 95% being singletons. The source material was peripheral blood, sampled 28 days after the second AZD1222 dose. The receptors here all came from an adult who received the AZD1222 COVID-19 vaccine.

This chain joins TRBV6-5 and TRBJ2-2; D is uncertain. The CDR3 spans 14 residues. Per the germline V gene, CDR1 is MNHEY and CDR2 is SVGAGI. The V and J ends lost 6 bases and 2 bases respectively, with 10 bases between them. CDR3 in DNA: TGTGCCAGCAGGAGAGACGGAAACACCGGGGAGCTGTTTTTT. It translates to CASRRDGNTGELFF.

The J gene is TRBJ2-3, the V gene TRBV29-1; weak D call: TRBD1 (6 bases). Germline V lookup: CDR1 SQVTM, CDR2 ANQGSEA. The CDR3 is 12 amino acids. V was pared by 7 bases and J by 6 bases, with 14 bases between. CDR3 DNA sequence: TGCAGCGATACTACAGGGCCCGATACGCAGTATTTT. Its protein is CSDTTGPDTQYF.

V gene TRBV3-1 (or the pseudogene TRBV3-2) combines with J gene TRBJ2-2; D might be TRBD1 or TRBD2, each matching 6 bases. Germline CDR1 reads LGHDT; CDR2 reads YNNKEL (reference sequence). Trimming pared 1 base from V and 6 bases from J, leaving 18 bases between. CDR3 length: 17 amino acids. CDR3 in amino acids: CASSQVSRRGRSGELFF. CDR3 in DNA: TGTGCCAGCAGCCAAGTAAGCAGGAGGGGGAGGTCCGGGGAGCTGTTTTTT.

The chain is built from TRBV6-5 and TRBJ2-7; perhaps TRBD1 as D (5 bases). V lost 5 bases to trimming and J lost 3 bases, with 11 bases between them. This CDR3 comprises 13 residues. Germline V gene data show CDR1 as MNHEY and CDR2 as SVGAGI. CDR3: CASSLQGYYEQYF. CDR3 nucleotides: TGTGCCAGCAGTCTGCAGGGATACTACGAGCAGTACTTC.

This clone is a singleton in its sample. The chain uses TRBV6-5 and TRBJ2-1; D ambiguous. The V gene's germline CDR1 is MNHEY and CDR2 SVGAGI. The V gene lost 0 bases and the J gene lost 8 bases, with 17 bases spanning the gap. This CDR3 contains 16 residues. The DNA of the CDR3 is TGTGCCAGCAGTTACTCGATCGGTCGCTCCGTGGATGAGCAGTTCTTC. Its translation: CASSYSIGRSVDEQFF.

The V gene is TRBV19, the J gene TRBJ1-3, with 7 bases matching TRBD1. V lost 3 bases and J lost 2; bases outside the gene matches: 10. CDR1 is LNHDA and CDR2 is SQIVND in the germline V gene (reference sequence). This CDR3 has 17 residues. CDR3 coding DNA: TGTGCCAGTAGTATTGGGACAGCAAACAGAGCTGGAAACACCATATATTTT. It is translated as CASSIGTANRAGNTIYF.

This chain joins TRBV3-1 (or the pseudogene TRBV3-2) and TRBJ2-7, with 12 bases aligning to TRBD2. Germline CDR1 and CDR2: LGHDT and YNNKEL (reference sequence). Trimming cost V 2 bases and J 6 bases; bases outside gene matches: 8. CDR3 length: 16 residues. CDR3 amino acids: CASSQMGSLAGGEQYF. In DNA, the CDR3 is TGTGCCAGCAGCCAAATGGGTTCACTAGCGGGAGGCGAGCAGTACTTC.

The chain has TRBV5-4 and TRBJ2-1; no clear D. This CDR3 is 12 amino acids long. Trimming stripped 1 base from V and 5 bases from J, with 4 bases between. Per the germline V gene, CDR1 is SGHNT and CDR2 is YYREEE (reference sequence). The CDR3 protein is CASSLIHNEQFF. As DNA, the CDR3 is TGTGCCAGCAGCTTGATTCACAATGAGCAGTTCTTC.

V and J are TRBV18 and TRBJ1-5; D is unclear. Trimming left V 5 bases short and J 8 bases short, with 13 bases between. The CDR3 extends over 13 amino acids. Per the germline V gene, CDR1 is KGHSH and CDR2 is LQKENI. This CDR3 is CASSSGRDEPQHF. Here the CDR3 DNA reads TGTGCCAGCTCATCCGGGCGTGACGAGCCCCAGCATTTT.

The rearrangement uses TRBV5-8 and TRBJ1-1, with 9 bases matching TRBD1. Germline loops: CDR1 SGHTS, CDR2 YDEGEE. V lost 0 bases to trimming and J lost 3 bases; unmatched junction nucleotides: 6. The length of the CDR3 is 16 residues. CDR3 nucleotide sequence: TGTGCCAGCAGCTTGGGGGACAGGGCGGGGGACACTGAAGCTTTCTTT. Its protein product is CASSLGDRAGDTEAFF.

The rearrangement joins TRBV15 to TRBJ2-6; D is unresolved. Trimming shortened V by 1 base and J by 1 base, and 17 bases separated the two germline ends. The CDR3 spans 19 residues. CDR1 LNHNV and CDR2 YYDKDF come from the germline V gene (reference sequence). CDR3 nucleotide sequence: TGTGCCACCAGCAGAGTGGTGAATTGGCAGAGTTCTGGGGCCAACGTCCTGACTTTC. It yields the protein CATSRVVNWQSSGANVLTF.

This clone has a single count. The chain recombines TRBV6-2 or TRBV6-3 with TRBJ2-1; 11 nucleotides align to TRBD2. The germline gives CDR1 MNHEY, CDR2 SVGEGT. This CDR3 has 17 amino acids. Germline trimming cut 2 bases from V and 9 bases from J; bases unmatched to any gene: 12. CDR3: CASSYLSLAGGRVEQFF. The CDR3 bases are TGTGCCAGCAGTTACCTATCTCTAGCGGGAGGTCGGGTTGAGCAGTTCTTC.

The gene calls are TRBV7-2 and TRBJ2-7; no clear D. Trimming left V 4 bases short and J 0 bases short, with 10 bases between. The length of the CDR3 is 14 residues. Looked up from germline, CDR1 is SGHTA and CDR2 is FQGNSA. This chain's CDR3 is CASSSWVSSYEQYF. CDR3 bases: TGTGCCAGCAGCTCCTGGGTTTCCTCCTACGAGCAGTACTTC.

V is TRBV7-9 and J is TRBJ1-2; TRBD1 agrees at 10 bases. This CDR3 comprises 16 residues. Germline V gene lookup returns CDR1 SEHNR and CDR2 FQNEAQ (reference sequence). Unmatched junction bases numbered 9, after V lost 1 base and J lost 7 bases. The chain's CDR3 is CASSLGTGGDRGGYTF. DNA for the CDR3: TGTGCCAGCAGCTTAGGGACAGGGGGAGATCGCGGTGGCTACACCTTC.

The chain uses TRBV6-2 or TRBV6-3 and TRBJ1-3; D is unclear. The CDR3 has 15 residues. Between the trimmed V and J ends, which lost 4 bases and 0 bases, there was a span of 10 bases. CDR1 and CDR2 (germline): MNHEY, SVGEGT. The CDR3: CASSSYTTSGNTIYF. CDR3 coding DNA: TGTGCCAGCAGTTCTTACACAACCTCTGGAAACACCATATATTTT.

The chain is built from TRBV30 and TRBJ2-7, with 8 bases lining up with TRBD2. Looked up from germline, CDR1 is GTSNPN and CDR2 is SVGIG (reference sequence). Trimming cost V 5 bases and J 0 bases; bases outside gene matches: 3. CDR3 size: 13 residues. As DNA, the CDR3 is TGTGCCTGGGAAGCGGGGGTCTCCTACGAGCAGTACTTC. It yields the protein CAWEAGVSYEQYF.

The chain combines TRBV29-1 with TRBJ1-4, with a weak D call TRBD1 (5 bases). Per the germline V gene, CDR1 is SQVTM and CDR2 is ANQGSEA. Trimming left V 5 bases short and J 7 bases short, with 14 bases between. CDR3 length: 13 amino acids. The chain's CDR3 is CSVFQGSSEKLFF. CDR3 nucleotide sequence: TGCAGCGTTTTTCAGGGTTCGAGTGAAAAACTGTTTTTT.

The chain employs TRBV18 and TRBJ1-5; a possible D gene is TRBD1 (6 bases). This CDR3 is 17 amino acids long. The V gene's germline CDR1 is KGHSH and CDR2 LQKENI. V was clipped by 2 bases and J by 1 base, with 15 bases between them. CDR3 loop: CASSPGGQGQSNQPQHF. Written as DNA, the CDR3 is TGTGCCAGCTCACCAGGGGGCCAAGGACAGAGCAATCAGCCCCAGCATTTT.

This rearrangement joins TRBV19 to TRBJ1-5; D unclear. In germline, CDR1 is LNHDA, CDR2 SQIVND (reference sequence). V was cut by 3 bases and J by 5 bases, with 11 bases left in between. The CDR3 is 14 residues long. The CDR3 coding sequence is TGTGCCAGTAGTATTTTCCAAGGCCATCAGCCCCAGCATTTT. Translation gives CASSIFQGHQPQHF.

The chain combines TRBV7-6 with TRBJ1-3; 11 bases fit TRBD1. There are 17 residues in the CDR3. Germline assignment: CDR1 SGHVS and CDR2 FNYEAQ. J lost 8 bases, V lost 2 bases, and 11 bases had no gene match. CDR3 nucleotide sequence: TGTGCCAGCAGCTTAACTCCTGGACAGGGGGCATTGGACACCATATATTTT. Its protein product is CASSLTPGQGALDTIYF.

CDR3: CASKTVDYTEAFF. The DNA for the CDR3 is TGTGCCAGCAAGACAGTGGATTACACTGAAGCTTTCTTT. The J gene is TRBJ1-1, the V gene TRBV14; TRBD1 might be the D (5 bases). The germline CDR1 and CDR2 sequences are SGHDN and FVKESK. The CDR3 has 13 residues. Trimming removed 7 bases at V and 3 bases at J, with 12 bases between.

The chain combines TRBV27 with TRBJ2-3; 7 nucleotides match TRBD2. V shed 2 bases, J shed 6 bases, and the junction held 5 bases outside the gene matches. CDR3 length: 14 amino acids. Germline CDR1 is MNHEY and CDR2 is SMNVEV (reference sequence). The CDR3 DNA sequence: TGTGCCAGCAGTTTAGGGAGGGGTAGTGATACGCAGTATTTT. It codes for CASSLGRGSDTQYF.

The chain links TRBV21-1 to TRBJ2-1; the D segment call TRBD2 is taken from the table without a DNA check. TRBV21-1 is reported as a pseudogene. This CDR3 has 17 amino acids. The CDR3 DNA reads TGTGCCAGCAGCAAATCCCTCCATAGTAACCGAATGGATGAGCAGTTCTTC. This sequence encodes CASSKSLHSNRMDEQFF.

The rearrangement joins TRBV11-3 to TRBJ1-1, with D possibly being TRBD1 (5 bases). The germline V gene encodes CDR1 SGHNT and CDR2 YENEEA. The CDR3 totals 13 residues. Deletions cut 5 bases from V and 1 base from J, with 8 bases between. CDR3 loop: CASSLQENTEAFF. The DNA of the CDR3 is TGTGCCAGCAGCCTACAGGAGAACACTGAAGCTTTCTTT.

This sequence joins TRBV19 and TRBJ2-1, with 8 bases that match TRBD1. The length of the CDR3 is 17 residues. CDR1 is LNHDA, CDR2 SQIVND, per germline (reference sequence). J gave up 2 bases and V 1 base, and 7 bases lay outside the gene matches. The CDR3 region is CASSIGRQGPPYNEQFF. The CDR3 nucleotides read TGTGCCAGTAGTATAGGGAGACAGGGGCCGCCCTACAATGAGCAGTTCTTC. Full variable domain (remainder filled in from reference TRBV19 and TRBJ2-1): DGGITQSPKYLFRKEGQNVTLSCEQNLNHDAMYWYRQDPGQGLRLIYYSQIVNDFQKGDIAEGYSVSREKKESFPLTVTSAQKNPTAFYLCASSIGRQGPPYNEQFFGPGTRLTVL.